This T cell receptor beta chain emerged from a study of CD8 T cells in ankylosing spondylitis. Study findings and constraints: Reported data indicate significant enrichment of disease-linked clones within matched ankylosing spondylitis synovial fluid. Relatively scarce in peripheral blood, disease-linked clones were CD8+.

On this clonotype itself: Its specificity is unknown.

The CDR3 sequence is 15 residues long. The germline V gene encodes CDR1 SGHTA and CDR2 FQGTGA. Trimming removed 4 bases from V and 0 bases from J, with 10 bases in between. Quantitative barcoded 5'-RACE was used to prepare TCR beta libraries. TCRdb re-derived calls from the 5' RACE reads in MiXCR, one entry per CDR3 protein. The sample has roughly 150,000 distinct CDR3 sequences; 6% to 8.5% are singletons. The source material was blood, either unsorted or a sorted T cell fraction (not recorded which). J is TRBJ2-1 and V is TRBV7-3; a possible D gene is TRBD2 (6 bases). The receptor was derived from a female donor with ankylosing spondylitis or in good health (not recorded which). The DNA of the CDR3 is TGTGCCAGCAGCTCTGGGGGGAGCTCCTACAATGAGCAGTTCTTC. This encodes CASSSGGSSYNEQFF.